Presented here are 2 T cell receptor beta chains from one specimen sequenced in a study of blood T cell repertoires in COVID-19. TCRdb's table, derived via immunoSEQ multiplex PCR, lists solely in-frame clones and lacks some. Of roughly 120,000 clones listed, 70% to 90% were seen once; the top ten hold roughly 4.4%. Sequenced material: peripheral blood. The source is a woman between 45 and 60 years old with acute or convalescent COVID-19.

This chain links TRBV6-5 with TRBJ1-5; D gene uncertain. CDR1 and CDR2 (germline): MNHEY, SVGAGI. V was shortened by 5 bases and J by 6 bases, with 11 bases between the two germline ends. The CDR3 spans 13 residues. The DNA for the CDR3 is TGTGCCAGCAGTCCGGTGCGCGGTCAGCCCCAGCATTTT. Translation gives CASSPVRGQPQHF.

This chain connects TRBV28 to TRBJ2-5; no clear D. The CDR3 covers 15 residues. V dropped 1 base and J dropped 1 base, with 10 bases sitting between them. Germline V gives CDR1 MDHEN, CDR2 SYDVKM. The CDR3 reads CASSLSSGTQETQYF. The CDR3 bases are TGTGCCAGCAGTTTATCGTCTGGCACCCAAGAGACCCAGTACTTC.